The 26 T cell receptor beta chains presented below share a single source sample, sequenced in a study of identical twins. TCRdb ran MiXCR on the 5' RACE reads and lists one entry per CDR3 protein. The table lists 600,000 to 800,000 distinct CDR3 sequences, approximately 21% of them singletons, with approximately 4.3% in the top ten. The sample also formed part of further work on T cells expressing NK-cell markers.

Sequencing was done on a sample of PBMCs. The receptor source for this set is a young woman in good health.

This clonotype was recorded a few times. V and J are TRBV6-2 or TRBV6-3 and TRBJ2-6; D unclear. The CDR3 runs 13 residues. Trimming stripped 1 base from V and 4 bases from J, with 2 bases between. The germline gives CDR1 MNHEY, CDR2 SVGEGT. CDR3 in DNA: TGTGCCAGCAGTTACTGGGGGGCCAACGTCCTGACTTTC. This sequence encodes CASSYWGANVLTF.

This clonotype was observed a handful of times. The rearrangement joins TRBV6-1 to TRBJ1-2, with 8 bases aligning to TRBD1. Germline CDR1 is MNHNS and CDR2 is SASEGT. The junction had 12 bases not matched to a gene; V was cut back by 5 bases and J by 4 bases. The CDR3 has 16 amino acids. CDR3 sequence reads: CASSREGTGGFYGYTF. The CDR3 DNA is TGTGCCAGCAGTCGGGAGGGGACAGGCGGGTTCTATGGCTACACCTTC.

In this sample, this clonotype turned up many times. The genes are TRBV5-5 and TRBJ2-1; 10 bases line up with TRBD2. The CDR3 has 16 amino acids. Germline V gene lookup returns CDR1 SGHKS and CDR2 YYEKEE (reference sequence). The V and J ends lost 6 bases and 10 bases, in that order; junction bases with no gene match: 16. The CDR3 region is CASTSESGGGPKEQFF. The CDR3 DNA reads TGTGCCAGCACCTCAGAGAGCGGGGGGGGTCCTAAGGAGCAGTTCTTC.

This rearrangement joins TRBV7-2 to TRBJ1-5, with a possible D match to TRBD1 (5 bases). The germline gives CDR1 SGHTA, CDR2 FQGNSA. The CDR3 sequence is 12 residues long. V lost 4 bases and J 7 bases, leaving 8 bases between the germline ends. Written as DNA, the CDR3 is TGTGCCAGCAGCTGGGGCCAACAGCCCCAGCATTTT. Its translation is CASSWGQQPQHF.

The chain has TRBV18 and TRBJ1-1, with TRBD1 identical over 7 bases. V lost 4 bases and J lost 3; bases outside the gene matches: 8. The CDR3 spans 15 residues. Looked up from germline, CDR1 is KGHSH and CDR2 is LQKENI. In nucleotides, the CDR3 is TGTGCCAGCTCACTGGAGACAGGGATGGACACTGAAGCTTTCTTT. This encodes CASSLETGMDTEAFF.

For this clonotype: One end of the junction does not line up with germline, which may come from a read error. This chain links TRBV5-1 with TRBJ2-7; D gene uncertain. There are 14 residues in the CDR3. Germline V CDR1 and CDR2: SGHRS, YFSETQ. The CDR3 region is CASSLVTPYYELYF. CDR3 DNA: TGCGCCAGCAGCTTGGTGACCCCTTACTACGAGCTGTACTTC.

The CDR3 spells CASSLVGRLDAFF. The CDR3 nucleotides are TGTGCCAGCAGCTTAGTGGGCCGTCTGGATGCTTTCTTT. V is TRBV7-9 and J is TRBJ1-1; D is unclear. Germline CDR1 and CDR2: SEHNR and FQNEAQ (reference sequence). Trimming removed 1 base at V and 11 bases at J, with 14 bases between. CDR3 length: 13 amino acids.

V usage is TRBV19 and J usage is TRBJ2-5, with D uncertain. Germline CDR1 and CDR2: LNHDA and SQIVND (reference sequence). The CDR3 consists of 14 residues. Trimming stripped 8 bases from V and 4 bases from J, with 17 bases between. The CDR3, as DNA: TGTGCCAGTCGCGAACCGGGTGGTGGAGAGACCCAGTACTTC. Protein: CASREPGGGETQYF. Variable domain in full (rest from reference TRBV19 and TRBJ2-5): DGGITQSPKYLFRKEGQNVTLSCEQNLNHDAMYWYRQDPGQGLRLIYYSQIVNDFQKGDIAEGYSVSREKKESFPLTVTSAQKNPTAFYLCASREPGGGETQYFGPGTRLLVL.

The gene calls are TRBV10-3 and TRBJ2-6; D gene uncertain. The V end lost 1 base, the J end lost 4 bases, and 8 bases lay between the germline ends. This CDR3 is 15 amino acids long. CDR1 ENHRY and CDR2 SYGVKD come from the germline V gene. The CDR3 DNA sequence: TGTGCCATCAGTGAGTGGGGTTCCGGGGCCAACGTCCTGACTTTC. As protein: CAISEWGSGANVLTF.

A few counts support this clonotype. The genes are TRBV28 and TRBJ2-7; D is possibly TRBD2 (6 bases). Germline loops: CDR1 MDHEN, CDR2 SYDVKM. The CDR3 has 15 amino acids. V gave up 5 bases and J gave up 5 bases, with 19 bases separating them. The CDR3 DNA reads as TGTGCCAGCAGTCCCCGGCGGGGAGTAGAGAACGAGCAGTACTTC. Its translation: CASSPRRGVENEQYF.

This clonotype was seen at least ten times. V is TRBV12-3 or TRBV12-4 and J is TRBJ2-3, with 7 bases identical to TRBD2. The CDR3 consists of 15 residues. The V and J ends lost 6 bases and 5 bases, in that order; junction bases with no gene match: 11. Here the CDR3 reads CASSFPSGAGDTQYF. DNA for the CDR3: TGTGCCAGCAGCTTCCCTAGCGGAGCTGGAGATACGCAGTATTTT.

The V and J genes are TRBV19 and TRBJ2-3, with D unclear. V was cut by 3 bases and J by 6 bases, with 10 bases left in between. The CDR3 sequence is 13 residues long. CDR1 LNHDA and CDR2 SQIVND come from the germline V gene (reference sequence). CDR3 nucleotides: TGTGCCAGTAGTATCAGGACCTGGGATACGCAGTATTTT. Its protein is CASSIRTWDTQYF.

The chain uses TRBV30 and TRBJ2-7, with 10 bases lining up with TRBD2. The CDR3 is 15 residues long. Germline loops: CDR1 GTSNPN, CDR2 SVGIG (reference sequence). V dropped 4 bases and J dropped 4; count of bases not matched to a gene: 10. This chain's CDR3 is CAWTSRAGGNYEQYF. The CDR3 DNA reads TGTGCCTGGACATCCCGAGCGGGAGGGAATTACGAGCAGTACTTC.

This clonotype was counted many times. V gene TRBV4-3 combines with J gene TRBJ2-1, with 7 bases lining up with TRBD2. The CDR3 has 18 amino acids. The V and J ends lost 0 bases and 0 bases, in that order; junction bases with no gene match: 8. The V gene's germline CDR1 is LGHNA and CDR2 YSLEER. The CDR3 loop reads CASSQEGGRALSYNEQFF. DNA for the CDR3: TGCGCCAGCAGCCAAGAAGGAGGGAGGGCCCTCTCCTACAATGAGCAGTTCTTC.

In this sample, this clonotype turned up a few times. The chain links TRBV7-2 to TRBJ2-1; 10 nucleotides agree with TRBD2. V was pared by 8 bases and J by 4 bases, with 8 bases of the junction left unmatched. The CDR3 has 15 amino acids. CDR1 and CDR2 (germline): SGHTA, FQGNSA. CDR3 amino acids: CASGSGGPMYNEQFF. The CDR3 DNA is TGTGCCAGCGGTAGCGGGGGGCCTATGTACAATGAGCAGTTCTTC.

This clonotype came up a few times. The chain is built from TRBV20-1 and TRBJ2-5; TRBD2 might be the D (5 bases). Trimming cost V 2 bases and J 5 bases, with 9 bases left between them. The germline V gene has CDR1 DFQATT and CDR2 SNEGSKA (reference sequence). The CDR3 is made up of 12 amino acids. In nucleotides, the CDR3 is TGCAGTGCTAGACCGCCGGGGGAGACCCAGTACTTC. Translation: CSARPPGETQYF.

CDR3 DNA sequence: TGTGCCAGCAGCAAACGGACACAGCTCAGTTACTATGGCTACACCTTC. It specifies CASSKRTQLSYYGYTF. V gene TRBV12-3 or TRBV12-4 combines with J gene TRBJ1-2, with D perhaps TRBD1 (5 bases). The germline V and J ends were trimmed by 6 bases and 3 bases, with 20 bases remaining between them. The CDR3 is 16 residues long.

The chain combines TRBV9 with TRBJ1-1; D not certain. V was trimmed by 5 bases and J by 0 bases, leaving 8 bases between them. From germline, CDR1 is SGDLS and CDR2 YYNGEE. This CDR3 is 13 amino acids long. This CDR3 is CASRGTLNTEAFF. The CDR3 bases are TGTGCCAGCAGAGGAACTTTGAACACTGAAGCTTTCTTT. Full variable domain (missing parts from reference TRBV9 and TRBJ1-1): DSGVTQTPKHLITATGQRVTLRCSPRSGDLSVYWYQQSLDQGLQFLIQYYNGEERAKGNILERFSAQQFPDLHSELNLSSLELGDSALYFCASRGTLNTEAFFGQGTRLTVV.

The rearrangement joins TRBV12-3 or TRBV12-4 to TRBJ2-5, with D tentatively TRBD2 (5 bases). V was cut by 3 bases and J by 2 bases, with 13 bases left in between. The CDR3 contains 15 residues. Here the CDR3 reads CASSFSDFQQETQYF. The CDR3 bases are TGTGCCAGCAGTTTCTCGGACTTCCAACAAGAGACCCAGTACTTC.

This chain connects TRBV12-3 or TRBV12-4 to TRBJ1-1, with D hard to call. V was shortened by 2 bases and J by 1 base, with 17 bases between the two germline ends. The CDR3 sequence is 17 residues long. The CDR3 loop is CASSLPRTGRRNTEAFF. CDR3 DNA sequence: TGTGCCAGCAGTTTACCCAGGACCGGTCGCAGGAACACTGAAGCTTTCTTT.

The V call is TRBV7-9, the J call TRBJ2-7; no firm D call. This CDR3 comprises 11 residues. Germline V gene data show CDR1 as SEHNR and CDR2 as FQNEAQ (reference sequence). Trimming took 7 bases from V and 5 from J, leaving 9 bases between them. The CDR3: CASTLWNEQYF. The CDR3 DNA is TGTGCCAGCACCCTTTGGAACGAGCAGTACTTC.

The chain recombines TRBV20-1 with TRBJ2-1; 9 bases map to TRBD2. The V gene's germline CDR1 is DFQATT and CDR2 SNEGSKA (reference sequence). CDR3 length: 14 residues. Trimming at V came to 5 bases and at J to 6 bases, leaving 8 bases not matched to a gene. This CDR3 is CSALAGALLNEQFF. The CDR3 bases are TGCAGTGCTTTAGCGGGGGCCCTACTCAATGAGCAGTTCTTC.

J is TRBJ1-5 and V is TRBV4-1; TRBD1 might be the D (5 bases). The germline V gene encodes CDR1 MGHRA and CDR2 YSYEKL. V shed 2 bases and J shed 2 bases, with 10 bases lying between them. The CDR3 is 15 amino acids. CDR3 in amino acids: CASSQRRGGNQPQHF. CDR3 sequence (DNA): TGCGCCAGCAGCCAACGGCGAGGGGGCAATCAGCCCCAGCATTTT.

This clonotype was observed a few times. This sequence joins TRBV20-1 and TRBJ2-2; D gene ambiguous. The CDR3 extends over 11 amino acids. Trimming took off 5 bases at V and 5 bases at J, with 6 bases between the two ends. Germline CDR1 is DFQATT and CDR2 is SNEGSKA (reference sequence). This CDR3 is CSADLTGELFF. The DNA of the CDR3 is TGCAGTGCTGATCTTACCGGGGAGCTGTTTTTT.

This chain connects TRBV7-2 to TRBJ2-2, with TRBD2 as a possible D gene (6 bases). The V and J ends lost 5 bases and 1 base respectively, with 11 bases between them. The CDR3 spans 15 residues. Germline-derived CDR1 and CDR2 are SGHTA and FQGNSA. CDR3 sequence: CASSRRAGNTGELFF. For the CDR3, the DNA is TGTGCCAGCAGCAGGAGGGCAGGGAACACCGGGGAGCTGTTTTTT.

The chain combines TRBV5-1 with TRBJ2-1, with D tentatively TRBD2 (7 bases). Looked up from germline, CDR1 is SGHRS and CDR2 is YFSETQ. This CDR3 region has 17 residues. The V and J ends lost 0 bases and 7 bases respectively, with 20 bases between them. In DNA form, the CDR3 reads TGCGCCAGCAGCTTGGAAGTGGGGGGGCCTAAAAATAATGAGCAGTTCTTC. Encoded protein: CASSLEVGGPKNNEQFF. Filled out from reference TRBV5-1 and TRBJ2-1, the complete variable domain reads KAGVTQTPRYLIKTRGQQVTLSCSPISGHRSVSWYQQTPGQGLQFLFEYFSETQRNKGNFPGRFSGRQFSNSRSEMNVSTLELGDSALYLCASSLEVGGPKNNEQFFGPGTRLTVL.